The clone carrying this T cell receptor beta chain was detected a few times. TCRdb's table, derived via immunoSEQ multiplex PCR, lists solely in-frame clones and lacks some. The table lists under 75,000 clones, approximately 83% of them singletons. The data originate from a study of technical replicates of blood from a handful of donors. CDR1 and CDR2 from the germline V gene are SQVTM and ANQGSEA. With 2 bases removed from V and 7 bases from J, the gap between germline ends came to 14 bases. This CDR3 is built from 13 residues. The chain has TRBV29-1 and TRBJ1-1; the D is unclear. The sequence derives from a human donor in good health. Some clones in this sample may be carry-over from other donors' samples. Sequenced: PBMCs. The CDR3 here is CSVESSTRGEAFF. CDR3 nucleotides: TGCAGCGTTGAATCTTCCACACGCGGTGAAGCTTTCTTT.